A selection of T cell receptor beta chains follows, all from one sample in a study of cytomegalovirus exposure and HLA in healthy donors. Libraries were prepared by immunoSEQ multiplex PCR; TCRdb keeps only in-frame clonotypes and omits some of them. The repertoire consists of about 140,000 clones, with over 75% occurring once and the leading ten covering 0.45% to 0.6%. Input material: PBMCs. These receptors came from a woman aged 40 to 55 in good health and CMV-seronegative. Both conserved end residues are part of each CDR3. The order of the fields is V gene, J gene, CDR3 length, clone size, D gene, CDR3 protein, CDR3 DNA. The D gene is left open where the match is weak. A clone size is listed for some rows: how often the clone was seen (once, few, many), or a class if it is expanded.

>TRBV5-1|TRBJ2-2|15|NA|TRBD1
CASSVGTANTGELFF
TGCGCCAGCAGCGTGGGGACAGCGAACACCGGGGAGCTGTTTTTT
>TRBV2|TRBJ1-2|14|NA|NA
CASGRGALNYGYTF
TGTGCCAGCGGCCGGGGGGCATTAAACTATGGCTACACCTTC
>TRBV5-5|TRBJ2-7|17|NA|TRBD2
CASSLVGGTSIFGEQYF
TGTGCCAGCAGCTTGGTAGGGGGGACTAGCATTTTTGGGGAGCAGTACTTC
>TRBV2|TRBJ2-5|16|NA|NA
CASSEVRLAFGETQYF
TGTGCCAGCAGTGAAGTCAGGCTAGCTTTCGGAGAGACCCAGTACTTC
>TRBV30|TRBJ1-5|13|NA|TRBD1
CAWSVGQNQPQHF
TGTGCCTGGAGTGTGGGACAGAATCAGCCCCAGCATTTT
>TRBV10-3|TRBJ2-7|12|few|TRBD2
CASGLDKGEQYF
TGTGCCTCGGGACTAGATAAAGGCGAGCAGTACTTC
>TRBV7-9|TRBJ2-7|14|NA|NA
CASSFYPASYEQYF
TGTGCCAGCAGCTTCTACCCTGCCTCCTACGAGCAGTACTTC
>TRBV5-6|TRBJ2-7|15|NA|TRBD2
CASSPWIRLAGRQYF
TGTGCCAGCAGCCCGTGGATCCGGCTAGCGGGACGACAGTACTTC
>TRBV15|TRBJ1-4|13|NA|TRBD1
CATGTGVNEKLFF
TGTGCCACCGGGACAGGGGTTAATGAAAAACTGTTTTTT
>TRBV6-1|TRBJ2-3|16|NA|NA
CASSELAGASTDTQYF
TGTGCCAGCAGTGAACTCGCAGGGGCTAGCACAGATACGCAGTATTTT
>TRBV30|TRBJ2-1|13|NA|NA
CAWSVTGSNEQFF
TGTGCCTGGAGTGTTACAGGGTCAAATGAGCAGTTCTTC
>TRBV21-1|TRBJ2-7|15|few|NA
CASKPWDFNSYEQYF
TGTGCCAGCAAACCCTGGGACTTTAATTCCTACGAGCAGTACTTC
>TRBV7-9|TRBJ2-5|15|NA|TRBD2
CASSFVAGATETQYF
TGTGCCAGCAGCTTTGTGGCGGGAGCGACAGAGACCCAGTACTTC
>TRBV7-6|TRBJ2-7|13|NA|TRBD1
CASSARTGGFNYF
TGTGCCAGCAGCGCCAGGACAGGGGGCTTCAACTACTTC
>TRBV27|TRBJ2-1|12|NA|NA
CASREFNNEQFF
TGTGCCAGCAGAGAGTTTAACAATGAGCAGTTCTTC
>TRBV6-6|TRBJ1-2|15|NA|TRBD1
CASSVGQGFRYGYTF
TGTGCCAGCAGTGTGGGACAGGGGTTCCGTTATGGCTACACCTTC
>TRBV6-6|TRBJ1-1|13|NA|NA
CAAASTGNTEAFF
TGTGCCGCTGCATCGACAGGGAACACTGAAGCTTTCTTT
>TRBV6-6|TRBJ2-7|15|NA|TRBD1
CASSSGGTGVYEQYF
TGTGCCAGCAGTTCCGGAGGGACAGGGGTCTACGAGCAGTACTTC
>TRBV4-1|TRBJ2-1|17|few|TRBD1
CASSHYTGQGFYNEQFF
TGCGCCAGCAGCCATTACACCGGACAGGGCTTCTACAATGAGCAGTTCTTC
>TRBV13|TRBJ2-7|16|few|TRBD2
CASSLGTSGTLYEQYF
TGTGCCAGCAGCCTGGGGACTAGCGGGACATTATACGAGCAGTACTTC
>TRBV30|TRBJ1-6|14|once|TRBD1
CAWRWLGGDSPLHF
TGTGCCTGGAGGTGGTTAGGGGGCGATTCACCCCTCCACTTT
>TRBV6-5|TRBJ2-5|14|NA|NA
CASSPGQPSGTQYF
TGTGCCAGCAGCCCCGGACAGCCCAGTGGGACCCAGTACTTC
>TRBV28|TRBJ2-6|18|once|TRBD2
CASSLWAGRASGANVLTF
TGTGCCAGCAGTTTATGGGCAGGGAGGGCCTCTGGGGCCAACGTCCTGACTTTC
>TRBV10-3|TRBJ1-2|13|NA|NA
CAIGGAGRAGYTF
TGTGCCATCGGGGGGGCCGGCCGGGCGGGCTACACCTTC
>TRBV9|TRBJ2-3|20|NA|TRBD2
CASSVATSGALSSSTDTQYF
TGTGCCAGCAGCGTAGCGACTAGCGGGGCCCTCTCCTCTAGCACAGATACGCAGTATTTT
>TRBV29-1|TRBJ1-2|16|few|NA
CSVEPAQGRYEGGYTF
TGCAGCGTTGAACCCGCACAGGGAAGGTACGAGGGTGGCTACACCTTC
>TRBV7-9|TRBJ1-1|15|NA|TRBD1
CASSPIDRANYEAFF
TGTGCCAGCAGCCCTATAGACAGGGCTAACTATGAAGCTTTCTTT
>TRBV11-3|TRBJ2-3|14|NA|TRBD1
CASSYQGAADTQYF
TGTGCCAGCAGCTACCAGGGGGCGGCAGATACGCAGTATTTT
>TRBV4-1|TRBJ2-1|15|NA|TRBD2
CASSWTSGANREQFF
TGCGCCAGCAGCTGGACTAGCGGGGCCAACAGGGAGCAGTTCTTC
>TRBV11-2|TRBJ2-3|13|NA|NA
CASSLSVADTQYF
TGTGCCAGCAGCTTAAGCGTAGCAGATACGCAGTATTTT
>TRBV7-9|TRBJ2-1|16|few|NA
CASSSPRGDILDEQFF
TGTGCCAGCAGCTCCCCTCGGGGGGACATCTTGGATGAGCAGTTCTTC
>TRBV10-1|TRBJ2-7|13|once|NA
CASSDPGGYEQYF
TGCGCCAGCAGTGATCCTGGGGGGTACGAGCAGTACTTC
>TRBV11-2|TRBJ2-7|15|NA|NA
CASSFASPGSYEQYF
TGTGCCAGCAGCTTTGCTAGCCCCGGATCCTACGAGCAGTACTTC
>TRBV28|TRBJ1-6|16|once|NA
CASSLGRTRNNSPLHF
TGTGCCAGCAGTTTAGGAAGGACACGAAATAATTCACCCCTCCACTTT
>TRBV5-4|TRBJ2-5|15|NA|TRBD2
CASSSRLAGEGTQYF
TGTGCCAGCAGCTCCAGACTAGCGGGAGAGGGGACCCAGTACTTC
>TRBV2|TRBJ2-7|14|NA|NA
CASSAGFRFYEQYF
TGTGCCAGCAGTGCAGGCTTCAGATTCTACGAGCAGTACTTC
>TRBV7-9|TRBJ1-5|12|NA|NA
CASSVGDQPQHF
TGTGCCAGCAGCGTCGGGGATCAGCCCCAGCATTTT
>TRBV6-1|TRBJ2-2|15|NA|NA
CASSEGGTSTGELFF
TGTGCCAGCAGTGAAGGGGGCACCTCCACCGGGGAGCTGTTTTTT
>TRBV28|TRBJ2-5|12|NA|NA
CASTPNRETQYF
TGTGCCAGCACTCCCAATCGGGAGACCCAGTACTTC
>TRBV6-4|TRBJ1-5|13|NA|TRBD1
CARRTGHNQPQHF
TGTGCCAGGCGGACAGGGCATAATCAGCCCCAGCATTTT